Below, one T cell receptor beta chain is given with its context. The data derive from a study of blood T cell repertoires in COVID-19. On the study more broadly: The United States, Italy and Spain provided the acute and convalescent COVID-19 samples. Nucleic acid was either cDNA or gDNA, and it came from T cells, B-cell-depleted T cells, or PBMCs.

Per the authors' pipeline: Researchers report that nucleated cell counts were estimated from reference gene primer amplification. The protocol was immunoSEQ multiplex PCR, while the TCRdb copy is restricted to in-frame clones and leaves out a portion. V and J calls and clone size are those listed in that table; D and trimming were worked out from the DNA. This sample has approximately 140,000 clones, with 88% found just once. The length of the CDR3 is 13 residues. The V gene's germline CDR1 is MDHEN and CDR2 SYDVKM. Deletions cut 10 bases from V and 2 bases from J, with 14 bases between. Sequencing was done on a sample of peripheral blood. The V call is TRBV28, the J call TRBJ1-2, with D perhaps matching TRBD1 (6 bases). This clonotype was obtained from a man aged 60 to 75 with active or convalescent COVID-19. The CDR3 nucleotides are TGTGCCACCTGGGGGGGCGAAAACTATGGCTACACCTTC. Translating gives CATWGGENYGYTF.